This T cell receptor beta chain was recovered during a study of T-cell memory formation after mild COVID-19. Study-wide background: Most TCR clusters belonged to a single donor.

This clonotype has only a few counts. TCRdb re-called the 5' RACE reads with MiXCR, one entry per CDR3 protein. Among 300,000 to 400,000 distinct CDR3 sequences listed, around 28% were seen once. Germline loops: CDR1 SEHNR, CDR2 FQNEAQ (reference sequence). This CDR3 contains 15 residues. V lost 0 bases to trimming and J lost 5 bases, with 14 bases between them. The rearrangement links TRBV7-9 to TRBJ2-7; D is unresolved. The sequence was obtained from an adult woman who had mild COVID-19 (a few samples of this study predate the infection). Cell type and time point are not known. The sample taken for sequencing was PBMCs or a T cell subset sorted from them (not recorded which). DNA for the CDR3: TGTGCCAGCAGCTTAGCGGTGGGTGAGGTCCACGAGCAGTACTTC. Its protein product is CASSLAVGEVHEQYF.